This note documents a single TCR beta chain sequence. V lost 5 bases, J lost 3 bases, and 7 bases stayed unmatched. This CDR3 comprises 14 residues. Germline values: CDR1 SEHNR, CDR2 FQNEAQ (reference sequence). As for time point: patch test 3, about 24 weeks after DPC sensitization. Treatment: therapeutic diphenylcyclopropenone sensitization with weekly scalp DPC. The data were taken from a study of human T cells and chemical hapten exposure. MiXCR was run by TCRdb on the RACE reads, yielding one entry per CDR3 protein. In the table there are 130,000 or so distinct CDR3 sequences, 11% of which are singletons.

This chain connects TRBV7-9 to TRBJ2-7; 7 bases match TRBD2. This receptor was taken from a woman aged 50 to 65 with alopecia areata. Some clones in this sample may be carry-over from other donors' samples. The material sequenced was whole blood, taken in connection with sensitization to the hapten diphenylcyclopropenone (DPC). DNA for the CDR3: TGTGCCAGCAGCCCTCCCGCGGGGGACTACGAGCAGTACTTC. Translation gives CASSPPAGDYEQYF.